This T cell receptor (beta chain) emerged from a study of blood T cell repertoires in COVID-19. Across the whole study: From the United States, Italy and Spain came samples of acute and convalescent COVID-19. Sample material is recorded as cDNA or gDNA derived from T cells, B-cell-depleted T cells, or PBMCs.

In the authors' methods: For nucleated cells, counts were estimated from reference gene primer amplification. Data came from immunoSEQ multiplex PCR; TCRdb stores just in-frame clones and leaves some out. Clone size and V and J calls were adopted from that table, with D and trimming inferred from the DNA. The table has 200,000 to 250,000 clones, around 84% seen once. CDR3 length equals 15 residues. Germline V gene sequence: CDR1 SGHNT, CDR2 YYREEE (reference sequence). After removal of 4 bases from V and 2 bases from J, the junction contained 8 bases not matched to a gene. The clonotype originates from a man of 80 years or more with acute or convalescent COVID-19. V and J are TRBV5-4 and TRBJ1-2; TRBD1 matches at 7 bases. Material: peripheral blood. The CDR3, as DNA: TGTGCCAGCAGCGACCAGGGGGGCGCGAACTATGGCTACACCTTC. This sequence encodes CASSDQGGANYGYTF.